The table lists the clone carrying this TCR beta chain with a count of one. Its antigen remains unknown. PCR primers comprised 60 Vbeta and 13 Jbeta primers. Sequencing was performed with immunoSEQ multiplex PCR; in TCRdb, only in-frame clones are kept and a portion is missing. Here the sample spans over 75,000 clones, around four fifths being singletons. This record comes from a study of cytomegalovirus exposure and HLA in healthy donors. General study results and limits: TCR association rates varied by HLA locus in a later analysis, with DRB1 highest and HLA-C lowest. TCR beta chains numbering some 160 were designated cytomegalovirus-associated. Specificity of three CMV-associated chains for CMV antigens was verified in vitro.

The germline V gene has CDR1 MGHRA and CDR2 YSYEKL. The trim removed 1 base at V and 0 bases at J, leaving 1 base unmatched. CDR3 length: 15 residues. Sequencing input: PBMCs. The origin of this receptor is a middle-aged man in good health and CMV-seropositive. V and J are TRBV4-1 and TRBJ1-1; the match to TRBD1 covers 8 bases. CDR3 in amino acids: CASSQGQGMNTEAFF. CDR3 coding DNA: TGCGCCAGCAGCCAAGGACAGGGGATGAACACTGAAGCTTTCTTT.